These 2 T cell receptor beta chains share one sample of origin, sequenced in a study of OX40 agonist ivuxolimab in advanced cancers. Sequenced by immunoSEQ multiplex PCR; TCRdb stores in-frame clones only, minus some. The profile covers about 46,000 clones, with about 88% appearing a single time and roughly 50% taken by the ten largest. The source was CD4+ or CD8+ T cells sorted from blood, collected in a trial of the OX40 agonist ivuxolimab. These receptor sequences come from an adult with an advanced solid tumor such as melanoma, head and neck, liver or kidney cancer.

The rearrangement joins TRBV19 to TRBJ1-3; possible D gene TRBD1, 5 bases. V was clipped by 5 bases and J by 0 bases, with 8 bases between them. The CDR3 is 14 residues long. Germline V lookup: CDR1 LNHDA, CDR2 SQIVND (reference sequence). This CDR3 is CASSVTGSGNTIYF. The CDR3, as DNA: TGTGCCAGTAGTGTAACAGGCTCTGGAAACACCATATATTTT.

The chain links TRBV10-3 to TRBJ2-3; a possible D gene is TRBD2 (5 bases). The CDR3 consists of 14 residues. V was shortened by 7 bases and J by 2 bases, with 13 bases between the two germline ends. CDR1 and CDR2 from the germline V gene are ENHRY and SYGVKD. CDR3 region: CAIKFVANTDTQYF. Written as DNA, the CDR3 is TGTGCCATCAAGTTTGTAGCGAACACAGATACGCAGTATTTT.